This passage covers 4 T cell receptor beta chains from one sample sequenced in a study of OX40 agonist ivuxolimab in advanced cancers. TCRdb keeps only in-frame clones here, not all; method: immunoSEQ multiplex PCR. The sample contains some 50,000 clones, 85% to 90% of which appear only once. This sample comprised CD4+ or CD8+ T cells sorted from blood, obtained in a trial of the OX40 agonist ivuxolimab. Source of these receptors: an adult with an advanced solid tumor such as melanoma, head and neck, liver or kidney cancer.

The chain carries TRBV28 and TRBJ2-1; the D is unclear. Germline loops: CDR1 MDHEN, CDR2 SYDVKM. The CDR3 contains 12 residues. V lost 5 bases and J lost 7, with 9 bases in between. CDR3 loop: CASSLTFNEQFF. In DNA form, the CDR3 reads TGTGCCAGCAGTCTGACCTTTAATGAGCAGTTCTTC.

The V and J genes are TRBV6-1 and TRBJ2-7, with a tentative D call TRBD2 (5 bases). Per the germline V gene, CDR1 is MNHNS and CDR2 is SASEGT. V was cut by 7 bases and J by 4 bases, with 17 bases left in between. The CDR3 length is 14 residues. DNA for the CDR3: TGTGCCAGCACTCCAGGTGGCCGGGGATACGAGCAGTACTTC. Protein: CASTPGGRGYEQYF.

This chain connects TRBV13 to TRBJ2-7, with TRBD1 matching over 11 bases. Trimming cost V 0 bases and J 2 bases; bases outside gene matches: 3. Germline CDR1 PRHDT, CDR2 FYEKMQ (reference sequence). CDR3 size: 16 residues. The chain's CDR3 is CASSLGDRGPPYEQYF. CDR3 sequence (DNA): TGTGCCAGCAGCTTAGGGGACAGGGGGCCACCCTACGAGCAGTACTTC.

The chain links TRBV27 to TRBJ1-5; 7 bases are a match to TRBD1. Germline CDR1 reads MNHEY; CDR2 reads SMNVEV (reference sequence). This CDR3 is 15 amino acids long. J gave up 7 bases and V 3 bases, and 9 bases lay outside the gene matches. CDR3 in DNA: TGTGCCAGCAGTTTCGGAGGGGGCACGGACCAGCCCCAGCATTTT. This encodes CASSFGGGTDQPQHF.